The 31 T cell receptor beta chains given below trace back to one sample, sequenced in a study of cytomegalovirus exposure and HLA in healthy donors. The study ran its PCR with 60 Vbeta and 13 Jbeta primers. Profiling relied on immunoSEQ multiplex PCR, and the TCRdb table lists in-frame clones only, not all of them. The table includes 97,000 or so clones, over 65% detected once. Sequenced input: PBMCs. The receptors originated from a middle-aged man in good health and CMV-seronegative.

The V and J genes are TRBV9 and TRBJ1-2; no clear D. Germline assignment: CDR1 SGDLS and CDR2 YYNGEE. The CDR3 runs 14 residues. Trimming removed 3 bases from V and 2 bases from J, with 11 bases in between. The CDR3 DNA is TGTGCCAGCAGCGGACGGGGAGGGAACTATGGCTACACCTTC. This translates into CASSGRGGNYGYTF. Filled out from reference TRBV9 and TRBJ1-2, the complete variable domain reads DSGVTQTPKHLITATGQRVTLRCSPRSGDLSVYWYQQSLDQGLQFLIQYYNGEERAKGNILERFSAQQFPDLHSELNLSSLELGDSALYFCASSGRGGNYGYTFGSGTRLTVV.

This clone appeared a single time. The chain couples TRBV7-2 to TRBJ1-1; 9 positions match TRBD1. The germline V gene has CDR1 SGHTA and CDR2 FQGNSA. V dropped 8 bases and J dropped 5; count of bases not matched to a gene: 12. The CDR3 is 15 amino acids. As DNA, the CDR3 is TGTGCCAGCGGACGGGGGGGGACAGGGCAGACTGAAGCTTTCTTT. Translation: CASGRGGTGQTEAFF.

V is TRBV19 and J is TRBJ2-3, with 7 bases lining up with TRBD2. CDR1 and CDR2 (germline): LNHDA, SQIVND (reference sequence). This CDR3 is built from 15 residues. V gave up 3 bases and J gave up 0 bases; unmatched junction bases: 3. CDR3 in DNA: TGTGCCAGTAGTATGGGGAGGGGAAGCACAGATACGCAGTATTTT. It translates to CASSMGRGSTDTQYF.

V usage is TRBV29-1 and J usage is TRBJ2-3, with TRBD1 matching 8 bases. Per the germline V gene, CDR1 is SQVTM and CDR2 is ANQGSEA. The CDR3 sequence is 15 residues long. The V segment lost 3 bases and the J segment 2 bases; nucleotides outside the gene matches: 7. The DNA for the CDR3 is TGCAGCGTTGAGGGGGACAGGTCGGACACAGATACGCAGTATTTT. Its translation is CSVEGDRSDTDTQYF.

The CDR3 coding sequence is TGTGCCAGTAGTCCAATCGATACTACCGGGGAGCTGTTTTTT. It codes for CASSPIDTTGELFF. The rearrangement joins TRBV19 to TRBJ2-2, with D unclear. CDR1 and CDR2 (germline): LNHDA, SQIVND (reference sequence). Trimming removed 5 bases from V and 5 bases from J, with 12 bases in between. The CDR3 runs to 14 residues.

This chain uses TRBV10-3 with TRBJ1-5; no clear D gene. The CDR3 covers 13 residues. From germline, CDR1 is ENHRY and CDR2 SYGVKD. V dropped 4 bases and J dropped 6 bases, with 10 bases sitting between them. The CDR3 DNA is TGTGCCATCAGTGTCGGGGAGGCTCAGCCCCAGCATTTT. Protein: CAISVGEAQPQHF.

The count of this clone is one. At one of its ends the junction is not consistent with the germline gene, which may arise from a read error. The CDR3 spells CASSFIRGAAF. CDR3 DNA: TGTGCCAGCAGCTTCATTCGAGGAGCGGCCTTC. The gene calls are TRBV7-3 and TRBJ1-2; D is ambiguous. The CDR3 contains 11 residues. Per the germline V gene, CDR1 is SGHTA and CDR2 is FQGTGA.

This clone was recorded once. The genes are TRBV11-2 and TRBJ2-7; tentatively, D is TRBD1 (5 bases). The germline V gene has CDR1 SGHAT and CDR2 FQNNGV. The CDR3 runs to 13 residues. Trimming took off 5 bases at V and 5 bases at J, with 13 bases between the two ends. CDR3 sequence (DNA): TGTGCCAGCAGCGTAGGGCCAGGGAACGAGCAGTACTTC. It codes for CASSVGPGNEQYF.

The V and J genes are TRBV7-9 and TRBJ2-5; tentative D call: TRBD2 (6 bases). TRBJ2-7 explains the end of the DNA better; the J call may be wrong. This CDR3 is 15 amino acids long. The germline V gene encodes CDR1 SEHNR and CDR2 FQNEAQ (reference sequence). CDR3 residues: CASSPKGRGENEQYF. CDR3 DNA sequence: TGTGCCAGCAGCCCTAAGGGGCGCGGGGAAAACGAGCAGTACTTC.

This chain uses TRBV29-1 with TRBJ1-1; tentative D call: TRBD1 (5 bases). The CDR3 contains 11 residues. Trimming took off 7 bases at V and 8 bases at J, with 14 bases between the two ends. Germline CDR1 reads SQVTM; CDR2 reads ANQGSEA. In nucleotides, the CDR3 is TGCAGCGCCTTGGGGCGGGGCGAAGCTTTCTTT. Protein: CSALGRGEAFF. Supplemented by reference TRBV29-1 and TRBJ1-1, the full variable domain reads SAVISQKPSRDICQRGTSLTIQCQVDSQVTMMFWYRQQPGQSLTLIATANQGSEATYESGFVIDKFPISRPNLTFSTLTVSNMSPEDSSIYLCSALGRGEAFFGQGTRLTVV.

The V and J genes are TRBV4-3 and TRBJ2-7; 7 nucleotides align to TRBD2. This CDR3 has 16 residues. Germline V gene data show CDR1 as LGHNA and CDR2 as YSLEER. With V trimmed by 1 base and J by 3 bases, 9 bases remained unmatched. The CDR3: CASSQGGKGRDYEQYF. The CDR3 DNA follows: TGCGCCAGCAGCCAAGGTGGGAAAGGGAGGGACTACGAGCAGTACTTC.

The V gene is TRBV19, the J gene TRBJ2-2; TRBD1 matches at 9 bases. Germline V gene sequence: CDR1 LNHDA, CDR2 SQIVND (reference sequence). The V gene end was trimmed by 4 bases and the J gene end by 6 bases; junction bases not matched to a gene: 12. CDR3 size: 17 residues. CDR3 residues: CASSTNTGGRSAGELFF. In DNA form, the CDR3 reads TGTGCCAGTAGTACGAATACAGGGGGCAGGTCGGCCGGGGAGCTGTTTTTT. The full variable domain, rest sourced from reference TRBV19 and TRBJ2-2, is DGGITQSPKYLFRKEGQNVTLSCEQNLNHDAMYWYRQDPGQGLRLIYYSQIVNDFQKGDIAEGYSVSREKKESFPLTVTSAQKNPTAFYLCASSTNTGGRSAGELFFGEGSRLTVL.

The chain employs TRBV6-5 and TRBJ2-7; D possibly corresponds to TRBD2 (7 bases). The CDR3 loop spans 15 amino acids. CDR1 and CDR2 (germline): MNHEY, SVGAGI. Trimming cost V 5 bases and J 3 bases, with 17 bases left between them. CDR3 nucleotides: TGTGCCAGCAGTCCCCCGGGGGGCCGGATCTACGAGCAGTACTTC. Translated, it gives CASSPPGGRIYEQYF.

In its sample, this clone was seen a few times. The chain joins TRBV5-6 to TRBJ2-3; D may be TRBD2 (6 bases). CDR3 size: 17 residues. Trimming took off 1 base at V and 3 bases at J, with 18 bases between the two ends. The germline V gene encodes CDR1 SGHDT and CDR2 YYEEEE. CDR3 DNA sequence: TGTGCCAGCAGCTTGCCCGGGAGCCCCTCGGGGACAGATACGCAGTATTTT. Translated: CASSLPGSPSGTDTQYF.

This clone has a single count. V is TRBV29-1 and J is TRBJ2-7; TRBD1 might be the D (5 bases). The germline V gene has CDR1 SQVTM and CDR2 ANQGSEA. The CDR3 sequence is 13 residues long. V was clipped by 7 bases and J by 3 bases, with 16 bases between them. CDR3 bases: TGCAGCGCCGGTCCCACAGGTGGCTACGAGCAGTACTTC. This codes for CSAGPTGGYEQYF.

The V call is TRBV7-8, the J call TRBJ2-1; TRBD1 agrees at 7 bases. From germline, CDR1 is SGHVS and CDR2 FQNEAQ. The CDR3 consists of 21 residues. After removal of 6 bases from V and 0 bases from J, the junction contained 23 bases not matched to a gene. The CDR3 DNA follows: TGTGCCAGCAGACTACTCGGGACAGTAGGAGAGGGGGCACTCTCCTACAATGAGCAGTTCTTC. This codes for CASRLLGTVGEGALSYNEQFF.

The chain links TRBV19 to TRBJ1-5; 9 bases match TRBD1. The length of the CDR3 is 18 residues. Unmatched junction bases numbered 18, after V lost 11 bases and J lost 1 base. CDR1 is LNHDA, CDR2 SQIVND, per germline (reference sequence). The CDR3 DNA is TGTGCCTCTTCGACCGGGACAGGGTATGTTTGGAGCAATCAGCCCCAGCATTTT. Translated, it gives CASSTGTGYVWSNQPQHF.

The rearrangement uses TRBV11-3 and TRBJ2-2, with D perhaps matching TRBD2 (5 bases). CDR1 and CDR2 (germline): SGHNT, YENEEA. CDR3 length equals 13 residues. V was pared by 5 bases and J by 5 bases, with 9 bases between. The CDR3: CASSTSGTGELFF. Written as DNA, the CDR3 is TGTGCCAGCAGCACCTCGGGGACCGGGGAGCTGTTTTTT. Together with reference TRBV11-3 and TRBJ2-2, the CDR3 gives the full variable domain: EAGVVQSPRYKIIEKKQPVAFWCNPISGHNTLYWYLQNLGQGPELLIRYENEEAVDDSQLPKDRFSAERLKGVDSTLKIQPAELGDSAVYLCASSTSGTGELFFGEGSRLTVL.

The chain is built from TRBV29-1 and TRBJ2-1, with D possibly TRBD1 on 5 matching bases. V lost 3 bases to trimming and J lost 2 bases, with 14 bases between them. CDR1 is SQVTM and CDR2 is ANQGSEA in the germline V gene. The CDR3 is 15 residues long. Here the CDR3 reads CSVDSPRGAYNEQFF. The CDR3 region has the DNA TGCAGCGTTGATTCGCCTAGGGGCGCCTACAATGAGCAGTTCTTC.

The chain couples TRBV10-3 to TRBJ1-2; 7 bases are a match to TRBD1. The CDR3 is made up of 13 amino acids. Germline values: CDR1 ENHRY, CDR2 SYGVKD. J lost 6 bases, V lost 8 bases, and 9 bases had no gene match. The CDR3 here is CAIGQTGWDGYTF. In nucleotides, the CDR3 is TGTGCCATCGGTCAGACAGGGTGGGATGGCTACACCTTC.

The chain recombines TRBV30 with TRBJ1-1, with 7 bases fitting TRBD1. V lost 5 bases, J lost 0 bases, and 3 bases stayed unmatched. The V gene's germline CDR1 is GTSNPN and CDR2 SVGIG (reference sequence). The CDR3 covers 13 residues. The CDR3 region has the DNA TGTGCCTGGCGGGGACAGATGAACACTGAAGCTTTCTTT. It codes for CAWRGQMNTEAFF.

The V gene is TRBV7-3, the J gene TRBJ2-3; D gene uncertain. Trimming pared 1 base from V and 5 bases from J, leaving 7 bases between. From germline, CDR1 is SGHTA and CDR2 FQGTGA. The CDR3 length is 13 residues. The CDR3 loop is CASSLRSRDTQYF. The DNA of the CDR3 is TGTGCCAGCAGCTTAAGGTCGAGAGATACGCAGTATTTT.

The CDR3 bases are TGTGCCAGTGGGGGCAGGGGGTACGAGCAGTACTTC. It yields the protein CASGGRGYEQYF. V is TRBV2 and J is TRBJ2-5, with 7 nucleotides matching TRBD1. The DNA end is more similar to TRBJ2-7, so the J call may be wrong. The CDR3 loop spans 12 amino acids. From germline, CDR1 is SNHLY and CDR2 FYNNEI.

V usage is TRBV15 and J usage is TRBJ2-7; the D gene is possibly TRBD1 (6 bases). V lost 0 bases, J lost 1 base, and 7 bases lay in between. Germline V gene data show CDR1 as LNHNV and CDR2 as YYDKDF (reference sequence). The CDR3 contains 14 residues. CDR3 sequence (DNA): TGTGCCACCAGCAGAGACAGGGGTTCCTACGAGCAGTACTTC. As protein: CATSRDRGSYEQYF.

The rearrangement joins TRBV14 to TRBJ1-3; 8 bases agree with TRBD1. The CDR3 is 15 residues long. J lost 0 bases, V lost 8 bases, and 6 bases had no gene match. The germline V gene has CDR1 SGHDN and CDR2 FVKESK. This chain's CDR3 is CASRQQGGSGNTIYF. The CDR3 DNA is TGTGCCAGCCGGCAACAGGGGGGCTCTGGAAACACCATATATTTT.

This clone was detected only a few times. The chain is built from TRBV9 and TRBJ2-2; D gene uncertain. The CDR3 contains 14 residues. V was trimmed by 3 bases and J by 6 bases, leaving 12 bases between them. Germline lookup yields CDR1 SGDLS and CDR2 YYNGEE. The CDR3, as DNA: TGTGCCAGCAGCGCTCAGATTTGGCCCGGGGAGCTGTTTTTT. Protein product: CASSAQIWPGELFF. The full variable domain, completed using reference TRBV9 and TRBJ2-2, is DSGVTQTPKHLITATGQRVTLRCSPRSGDLSVYWYQQSLDQGLQFLIQYYNGEERAKGNILERFSAQQFPDLHSELNLSSLELGDSALYFCASSAQIWPGELFFGEGSRLTVL.

The rearrangement joins TRBV2 to TRBJ1-4, with TRBD1 as a possible D gene (6 bases). The CDR3 is 13 residues long. V was clipped by 9 bases and J by 4 bases, with 12 bases between them. CDR1 is SNHLY and CDR2 is FYNNEI in the germline V gene. CDR3 sequence: CASNRDLNEKLFF. CDR3 nucleotides: TGTGCCAGTAACAGGGACCTTAATGAAAAACTGTTTTTT.

V gene TRBV13 combines with J gene TRBJ1-2; tentatively, D is TRBD1 (6 bases). Germline CDR1 PRHDT, CDR2 FYEKMQ (reference sequence). CDR3 length: 13 residues. Trimming cost V 5 bases and J 8 bases, with 15 bases left between them. CDR3 in amino acids: CASSKVVTGGYTF. The CDR3 region has the DNA TGTGCCAGCAGCAAAGTTGTGACAGGAGGCTACACCTTC.

The CDR3 region is CASSSGMSNQPQHF. The CDR3, as DNA: TGTGCCAGCAGCTCAGGGATGAGCAATCAGCCCCAGCATTTT. The rearrangement uses TRBV11-2 and TRBJ1-5; tentatively, D is TRBD1 (5 bases). The CDR3 runs 14 residues. V lost 4 bases and J 1 base, leaving 8 bases between the germline ends. Germline CDR1 and CDR2: SGHAT and FQNNGV.

The V and J genes are TRBV5-4 and TRBJ2-5, with TRBD2 matching over 11 bases. This CDR3 spans 19 amino acids. The V gene's germline CDR1 is SGHNT and CDR2 YYREEE (reference sequence). J lost 5 bases, V lost 4 bases, and 19 bases had no gene match. The CDR3 DNA is TGTGCCAGCAGCCGCGGAGAGCATCCCGGGACTAGCGGCGTGGAGACCCAGTACTTC. It encodes CASSRGEHPGTSGVETQYF.

The rearrangement joins TRBV2 to TRBJ1-4; no firm D call. This CDR3 region has 12 residues. The V end lost 3 bases, the J end lost 8 bases, and 7 bases lay between the germline ends. CDR1 is SNHLY and CDR2 is FYNNEI in the germline V gene. Written as DNA, the CDR3 is TGTGCCAGCAGTGAGATCGGGGAAAAACTGTTTTTT. Amino acids: CASSEIGEKLFF. Full variable domain (missing parts from reference TRBV2 and TRBJ1-4): EPEVTQTPSHQVTQMGQEVILRCVPISNHLYFYWYRQILGQKVEFLVSFYNNEISEKSEIFDDQFSVERPDGSNFTLKIRSTKLEDSAMYFCASSEIGEKLFFGSGTQLSVL.